This T cell receptor beta chain was sequenced for a study of blood T cell repertoires in COVID-19. After removal of 2 bases from V and 0 bases from J, the junction contained 3 bases not matched to a gene. CDR1 and CDR2 (germline): KGHDR, SFDVKD. The CDR3 is 17 residues long. Assay: immunoSEQ multiplex PCR; the TCRdb copy retains only in-frame clones and omits some. The sample contains under 350,000 clones, about 85% of which appear only once. The material sequenced was peripheral blood. This TCR derives from a young man with active or convalescent COVID-19. The chain combines TRBV24-1 with TRBJ2-1; TRBD2 agrees at 10 bases. In DNA, the CDR3 is TGTGCCACCAGTGATTCGGCTAGCGGGAGCTCCTACAATGAGCAGTTCTTC. It encodes CATSDSASGSSYNEQFF.